This TCR beta chain was profiled in a study of blood T cell repertoires in COVID-19. Study background: The United States, Italy and Spain supplied acute and convalescent COVID-19 samples. From T cells, B-cell-depleted T cells, or PBMCs came the material, which was cDNA or gDNA.

In the original analysis: Amplification from reference gene primers served as the basis for estimated nucleated cell counts. TCRdb's table, derived via immunoSEQ multiplex PCR, lists solely in-frame clones and lacks some. The DNA was the basis for D and trimming; V, J and clone size are from that table. The top ten clones hold about 2.5% of a sample with some 390,000 clones, about 90% of them seen once. One Seattle source followed patients from active infection through their disease course. The sequence derives from a woman aged 60-70 years with COVID-19, enrolled during active disease. Input material: peripheral blood.

The CDR3 loop reads CASSVGTGGNYGYTF. The CDR3 coding sequence is TGTGCCAGCAGTGTGGGGACAGGTGGTAACTATGGCTACACCTTC. The J gene is TRBJ1-2, the V gene TRBV25-1; 8 bases align to TRBD1. Per germline, CDR1 MGHDK and CDR2 SYGVNS. This CDR3 comprises 15 residues. J gave up 1 base and V 4 bases, and 5 bases lay outside the gene matches.